The 22 T cell receptor beta chains listed next were all sequenced from one sample in a study of cytomegalovirus exposure and HLA in healthy donors. Method: immunoSEQ multiplex PCR; TCRdb's copy keeps in-frame clones and lacks some. There are 110,000 or so clones in the sample; roughly nine tenths occur only once, and 4.4% lies in the top ten. The source material was PBMCs. Receptors were obtained from a young man in good health and CMV-seropositive.

The chain joins TRBV4-3 to TRBJ2-7, with TRBD2 matching 11 bases. Germline-derived CDR1 and CDR2 are LGHNA and YSLEER. This CDR3 spans 16 amino acids. The V gene end was trimmed by 1 base and the J gene end by 2 bases; junction bases not matched to a gene: 4. The DNA of the CDR3 is TGCGCCAGCAGCCAAGGACTAGCGGGGCCAACCTACGAGCAGTACTTC. Protein: CASSQGLAGPTYEQYF.

The J gene is TRBJ1-6, the V gene TRBV5-6; 9 bases are a match to TRBD1. The CDR3 contains 15 residues. Looked up from germline, CDR1 is SGHDT and CDR2 is YYEEEE. The junction had 7 bases not matched to a gene; V was cut back by 3 bases and J by 9 bases. The CDR3 here is CASSSMGDRASPLHF. The CDR3 bases are TGTGCCAGCAGCTCAATGGGGGACAGGGCTTCACCCCTCCACTTT. Together with reference TRBV5-6 and TRBJ1-6, the CDR3 gives the full variable domain: DAGVTQSPTHLIKTRGQQVTLRCSPKSGHDTVSWYQQALGQGPQFIFQYYEEEERQRGNFPDRFSGHQFPNYSSELNVNALLLGDSALYLCASSSMGDRASPLHFGNGTRLTVT.

The rearrangement links TRBV25-1 to TRBJ2-1, with TRBD2 identical over 8 bases. Trimming cost V 5 bases and J 11 bases; bases outside gene matches: 11. CDR1 and CDR2 (germline): MGHDK, SYGVNS. The CDR3 runs to 14 residues. The CDR3 spells CASSRDSRGGKQFF. The CDR3 DNA sequence: TGTGCCAGCAGTCGGGACTCCCGCGGGGGGAAGCAGTTCTTC.

The chain employs TRBV9 and TRBJ2-7, with 8 bases that match TRBD1. Trimming at V came to 3 bases and at J to 6 bases, leaving 14 bases not matched to a gene. In germline, CDR1 is SGDLS, CDR2 YYNGEE. CDR3 length: 16 amino acids. The chain's CDR3 is CASSATGHGQGLEQYF. The CDR3 nucleotides are TGTGCCAGCAGCGCAACAGGTCACGGACAGGGACTCGAGCAGTACTTC. The variable domain in full, with the rest retrieved from reference TRBV9 and TRBJ2-7, is DSGVTQTPKHLITATGQRVTLRCSPRSGDLSVYWYQQSLDQGLQFLIQYYNGEERAKGNILERFSAQQFPDLHSELNLSSLELGDSALYFCASSATGHGQGLEQYFGPGTRLTVT.

The table lists this clone with many counts. The chain uses TRBV6-4 and TRBJ2-3, with TRBD2 identical over 7 bases. With V trimmed by 4 bases and J by 1 base, 2 bases remained unmatched. The CDR3 totals 14 residues. CDR1 is MRHNA, CDR2 SNTAGT, per germline. The CDR3 sequence: CASSALAGTDTQYF. The CDR3 bases are TGTGCCAGCAGTGCCCTAGCGGGCACAGATACGCAGTATTTT.

This chain links TRBV30 with TRBJ1-5; D is unresolved. The CDR3 has 12 amino acids. CDR1 and CDR2 (germline): GTSNPN, SVGIG (reference sequence). V was pared by 2 bases and J by 7 bases, with 9 bases between. The CDR3 nucleotides are TGTGCCTGGAGTCGTAGCGGGCAGCCCCAGCATTTT. This codes for CAWSRSGQPQHF. Full variable domain (remainder filled in from reference TRBV30 and TRBJ1-5): SQTIHQWPATLVQPVGSPLSLECTVEGTSNPNLYWYRQAAGRGLQLLFYSVGIGQISSEVPQNLSASRPQDRQFILSSKKLLLSDSGFYLCAWSRSGQPQHFGDGTRLSIL.

This clone occurred once. V is TRBV5-4 and J is TRBJ2-1; 7 positions match TRBD1. Germline CDR1 is SGHNT and CDR2 is YYREEE (reference sequence). V lost 4 bases and J lost 5; bases outside the gene matches: 6. The CDR3 runs 14 residues. CDR3 nucleotides: TGTGCCAGCAGCCAACTGGGACAGAACAATGAGCAGTTCTTC. As protein: CASSQLGQNNEQFF.

This chain links TRBV29-1 with TRBJ2-7; 7 bases match TRBD1. CDR1 is SQVTM and CDR2 is ANQGSEA in the germline V gene. The CDR3 runs to 15 residues. V lost 5 bases, J lost 3 bases, and 13 bases stayed unmatched. As DNA, the CDR3 is TGCAGCGTTACAGCCCCCGGACAGGAGTACTACGAGCAGTACTTC. Translated, it gives CSVTAPGQEYYEQYF.

Notes on this clone: A junction end diverges from the germline sequence, so it may reflect a read error. This chain joins TRBV14 and TRBJ2-5; TRBD1 matches 10 bases. Germline V gene data show CDR1 as SGHDN and CDR2 as FVKESK. The CDR3 is 16 amino acids. CDR3 bases: TGTGCCAGCAGCCTTATGGGACAGGGGAAACAAGGGACCCAGTACTTC. It codes for CASSLMGQGKQGTQYF.

The chain combines TRBV5-6 with TRBJ2-7, with TRBD1 matching 10 bases. The CDR3 extends over 14 amino acids. Losses at the gene ends were 2 bases for V and 5 bases for J; bases not matched to a gene: 4. Per the germline V gene, CDR1 is SGHDT and CDR2 is YYEEEE. This CDR3 is CASSFGTGDHEQYF. CDR3 sequence (DNA): TGTGCCAGCAGCTTCGGGACAGGGGACCACGAGCAGTACTTC.

This clone showed up just once. The V gene is TRBV28, the J gene TRBJ2-5; TRBD1 might be the D (5 bases). This CDR3 contains 14 residues. CDR1 is MDHEN and CDR2 is SYDVKM in the germline V gene. The V gene lost 4 bases and the J gene lost 0 bases, with 9 bases spanning the gap. The CDR3 region has the DNA TGTGCCAGCAGTTCCAGACAGAACCAAGAGACCCAGTACTTC. Translation: CASSSRQNQETQYF.

The CDR3 loop is CASRIRGGYTDTQYF. For the CDR3, the DNA is TGTGCCAGCAGAATACGGGGGGGGTACACAGATACGCAGTATTTT. The chain has TRBV6-6 and TRBJ2-3; 8 bases align to TRBD2. This CDR3 comprises 15 residues. The V segment lost 6 bases and the J segment 2 bases; nucleotides outside the gene matches: 7. Germline-derived CDR1 and CDR2 are MNHNY and SVGAGI (reference sequence).

CDR3 residues: CASSLAGTGGEKLFF. CDR3 DNA: TGCGCCAGCAGCTTGGCCGGGACAGGGGGAGAAAAACTGTTTTTT. The chain uses TRBV5-1 and TRBJ1-4, with 11 bases identical to TRBD1. The CDR3 length is 15 residues. Looked up from germline, CDR1 is SGHRS and CDR2 is YFSETQ. After removal of 0 bases from V and 8 bases from J, the junction contained 3 bases not matched to a gene.

This clone was counted many times. The V and J genes are TRBV9 and TRBJ1-1; D might be TRBD1 (6 bases). The CDR3 is made up of 13 amino acids. V was clipped by 3 bases and J by 3 bases, with 9 bases between them. Germline lookup yields CDR1 SGDLS and CDR2 YYNGEE. CDR3 region: CASSAGQYTEAFF. The DNA of the CDR3 is TGTGCCAGCAGCGCCGGACAGTACACTGAAGCTTTCTTT.

V and J are TRBV7-9 and TRBJ1-6; D remains unclear. The CDR3 is made up of 14 amino acids. Germline-derived CDR1 and CDR2 are SEHNR and FQNEAQ (reference sequence). V was shortened by 4 bases and J by 8 bases, with 12 bases between the two germline ends. CDR3 nucleotides: TGTGCCAGCAGCTCGGACTCCATAGATTCACCCCTCCACTTT. The encoded protein is CASSSDSIDSPLHF.

The chain uses TRBV6-5 and TRBJ2-2; the match to TRBD1 covers 7 bases. Germline loops: CDR1 MNHEY, CDR2 SVGAGI. CDR3 length equals 15 residues. The V gene end was trimmed by 5 bases and the J gene end by 2 bases; junction bases not matched to a gene: 5. CDR3 in DNA: TGTGCCAGCAGTCTCCGACAGGGTAACACCGGGGAGCTGTTTTTT. This gives the protein CASSLRQGNTGELFF.

The chain has TRBV6-1 and TRBJ2-4, with a weak D call TRBD2 (6 bases). Trimming stripped 3 bases from V and 0 bases from J, with 12 bases between. The CDR3 sequence is 16 residues long. The germline V gene has CDR1 MNHNS and CDR2 SASEGT. The CDR3 is CASSESPEGAKNIQYF. The CDR3 DNA reads TGTGCCAGCAGTGAGTCGCCGGAGGGAGCCAAAAACATTCAGTACTTC.

This chain joins TRBV19 and TRBJ2-1; D is perhaps TRBD1 (6 bases). Trimming left V 7 bases short and J 5 bases short, with 21 bases between. Germline CDR1 reads LNHDA; CDR2 reads SQIVND (reference sequence). The CDR3 length is 16 residues. The CDR3 DNA sequence: TGTGCCAGTACAGCCCGCGTTACAGGGTTCCACAATGAGCAGTTCTTC. Translated: CASTARVTGFHNEQFF. The full variable domain, rest sourced from reference TRBV19 and TRBJ2-1, is DGGITQSPKYLFRKEGQNVTLSCEQNLNHDAMYWYRQDPGQGLRLIYYSQIVNDFQKGDIAEGYSVSREKKESFPLTVTSAQKNPTAFYLCASTARVTGFHNEQFFGPGTRLTVL.

Note on this clone: The junction does not match germline at one end; this may be a read error. The CDR3 DNA sequence: TGTGCTAGCAGCCCGACAGGCTTAAGCACAGATACGCAGTATTTT. Its translation is CASSPTGLSTDTQYF. The chain employs TRBV7-7 and TRBJ2-3; possible D gene TRBD1, 6 bases. In germline, CDR1 is SSHAT, CDR2 FNYEAQ (reference sequence). The CDR3 loop spans 15 amino acids.

This chain links TRBV10-1 with TRBJ2-6; D is possibly TRBD2 (5 bases). From germline, CDR1 is WNHNN and CDR2 SYGVQD (reference sequence). V was trimmed by 4 bases and J by 0 bases, leaving 10 bases between them. This CDR3 comprises 16 residues. The CDR3 DNA follows: TGCGCCAGCAGTGGGACTTCCAGCTCTGGGGCCAACGTCCTGACTTTC. Protein: CASSGTSSSGANVLTF.

The J gene is TRBJ1-4, the V gene TRBV5-1; 7 bases agree with TRBD1. With 1 base clipped from V and 5 bases from J, the junction kept 5 bases outside the gene matches. The CDR3 is 15 residues long. Germline CDR1 reads SGHRS; CDR2 reads YFSETQ. CDR3 loop: CASSLTGAGNEKLFF. DNA for the CDR3: TGCGCCAGCAGCTTGACAGGGGCAGGAAATGAAAAACTGTTTTTT.

In regard to this clone: Other DNA sequences from this sample encode an identical CDR3 as well. This chain connects TRBV5-6 to TRBJ1-1, with 8 bases matching TRBD1. The CDR3 consists of 14 residues. With 3 bases clipped from V and 1 base from J, the junction kept 2 bases outside the gene matches. The germline gives CDR1 SGHDT, CDR2 YYEEEE. CDR3 sequence (DNA): TGTGCCAGCAGCTGGGGGACAGGGAACACTGAAGCTTTCTTT. Amino acids: CASSWGTGNTEAFF.